This is a list of T cell receptor beta chains from one sample in a study of T cell responses to AZD1222 COVID-19 vaccine. The assay was immunoSEQ multiplex PCR, and TCRdb's table has in-frame clones only and misses some. Of 170,000 or so clones in the sample, 75% to 95% were seen once. Here the sequenced sample was peripheral blood, taken on day 0 of AZD1222 vaccination. The receptors come from an adult in good health. CDR3s include the opening cysteine and the closing phenylalanine or tryptophan. Each record gives: clone size, D gene, J gene, V gene, CDR3 DNA, CDR3 protein. D genes are given only for firm matches. Clone size appears in some rows only: once, few, many, or a class for an expanded clone.

-,-,TRBJ2-5,TRBV25-1,TGTGCCAGCAGTGACACTCAAGAGACCCAGTACTTC,CASSDTQETQYF
-,TRBD2,TRBJ2-1,TRBV6-1,TGTGCCAGCAGTGAAAATAGCGGGGGGGCCAGAATAGGATCCTACAATGAGCAGTTCTTC,CASSENSGGARIGSYNEQFF
-,-,TRBJ2-2,TRBV4-1,TGCGCCAGCAGCCAGTCTGCAGGAACCGGGGAGCTGTTTTTT,CASSQSAGTGELFF
-,-,TRBJ2-2,TRBV28,TGTGCCAGCAGTTTACTGAGGAACACCGGGGAGCTGTTTTTT,CASSLLRNTGELFF
-,TRBD1,TRBJ1-1,TRBV18,TGTGCCAGCTCACCACCAACAGGGGGGCACACTGAAGCTTTCTTT,CASSPPTGGHTEAFF
-,TRBD1,TRBJ1-5,TRBV28,TGTGCCAGCAGTTCGACAGGGCCTGGCAATCAGCCCCAGCATTTT,CASSSTGPGNQPQHF
-,-,TRBJ1-5,TRBV19,TGTGCCAGTAGTTACCTTTCTACGGGCAATCAGCCCCAGCATTTT,CASSYLSTGNQPQHF
-,-,TRBJ1-1,TRBV6-5,TGTGCCAGCAGTTACCCGTATCGGTTTAACACTGAAGCTTTCTTT,CASSYPYRFNTEAFF
-,TRBD1,TRBJ1-2,TRBV9,TGTGCCAGCAGCGTAGCAGGGGGCTATCGCTACACCTTC,CASSVAGGYRYTF
-,-,TRBJ2-2,TRBV3-1/TRBV3-2,TGTGCCAGCCGAGACTTGGGTAACACCGGGGAGCTGTTTTTT,CASRDLGNTGELFF
few,-,TRBJ1-3,TRBV10-2,TGCGCCAGCAGTGAGCAGGGGCACGGAAACACCATATATTTT,CASSEQGHGNTIYF
-,-,TRBJ1-5,TRBV12-3/TRBV12-4,TGTGCCAGCAGTTTAGTGGGGCCTCAGCCCCAGCATTTT,CASSLVGPQPQHF
-,-,TRBJ1-2,TRBV6-2/TRBV6-3,TGTGCCAGCAGTTTTTTCGGGAAGGGATATGGCTACACCTTC,CASSFFGKGYGYTF
-,TRBD1,TRBJ1-2,TRBV6-5,TGTGCCAGCAGTCCCGGGAGGACAGGGGCGAATGGCTACACCTTC,CASSPGRTGANGYTF
many,-,TRBJ1-5,TRBV19,TGTGCCAGTAGTCTACAGTCCATGATCAATCAGCCCCAGCATTTT,CASSLQSMINQPQHF
-,-,TRBJ1-2,TRBV5-1,TGCGCCAGCAGCCCGGAAGGGGTCGCCTATGGCTACACCTTC,CASSPEGVAYGYTF
-,TRBD2,TRBJ2-5,TRBV30,TGTGCCTGGAGTGCCGGGACTAGCAGCCAAGAGACCCAGTACTTC,CAWSAGTSSQETQYF
-,-,TRBJ1-6,TRBV5-5,TGTGCCAGCAGCTTGGGACCAGGACGTAATTCACCCCTCCACTTT,CASSLGPGRNSPLHF
-,-,TRBJ1-6,TRBV10-3,TGTGCCATCAGTGAGTTTCGGTCACCCCTCCACTTT,CAISEFRSPLHF
-,-,TRBJ1-1,TRBV12-3/TRBV12-4,TGTGCCAGCAGTTCGACAGCTTACACTGAAGCTTTCTTT,CASSSTAYTEAFF
-,-,TRBJ1-2,TRBV7-8,TGTGCCAGCAGCTTCAGGGAGTCGGATGGCTACACCTTC,CASSFRESDGYTF
once,-,TRBJ1-6,TRBV11-3,TGTGCCAGCAGCTCTTTAAGTTTACCCCTCCACTTT,CASSSLSLPLHF
-,-,TRBJ1-5,TRBV20-1,TGCAGTGCTAGGGATCGACAGCCCCAGCATTTT,CSARDRQPQHF
-,-,TRBJ1-1,TRBV7-9,TGTGCCAGCACGGGGGCAGCTTCCGAAGCTTTCTTT,CASTGAASEAFF
-,-,TRBJ1-1,TRBV2,TGTGCCAGCAGTGAATACACTGAAGCTTTCTTT,CASSEYTEAFF
few,TRBD2,TRBJ2-2,TRBV5-1,TGCGCCAGCAGCTTGCTGACTAGCGGGAACACCGGGGAGCTGTTTTTT,CASSLLTSGNTGELFF
-,-,TRBJ1-2,TRBV3-1/TRBV3-2,TGTGCCAGCAGCCAAGTGGCCCAGGGCGGCTACACCTTC,CASSQVAQGGYTF
-,-,TRBJ1-1,TRBV9,TGTGCCAGCAGTCGGGGTGGGGTAAACACTGAAGCTTTCTTT,CASSRGGVNTEAFF
-,-,TRBJ1-5,TRBV28,TGTGCCAGCAGAGAAGGGGAGGTTCAGCCCCAGCATTTT,CASREGEVQPQHF